The clone carrying this T cell receptor beta chain has just one count. The antigen remains unidentified. Germline is not matched at one junction end, which may reflect a read error. The CDR3 loop spans 12 amino acids. CDR1 and CDR2 (germline): SGHAT, FQNNGV. Naive CD8 T cell sorting was performed on the CD8+CD4-CCR7+CD45RA+ phenotype. This entry comes from a study of molecular identifiers for immune sequencing clone quantification. Overall study context: Four of five RNA aliquots from approximately 20,000 or 100,000 naive CD8 T cells were sequenced. Study-wide findings and caveats: Whereas naive cells kept under 1% of molecules in clones above 20 RNA copies, such clones held over 99% in effectors. Spike-in Jurkat TCR RNA from a single cell reportedly registered among 900,000 to 1,000,000 naive cells.

TCRdb reprocessed the PCR reads with MiXCR, giving one entry per CDR3 protein. Seen here are tens of thousands of distinct CDR3 sequences, less than 20% observed once, and the top ten hold more than 6%. The chain has TRBV11-2 and TRBJ2-7; TRBD1 might be the D (5 bases). Sequencing was carried out using naive CD8+ T cells from blood, with Jurkat cell RNA spiked in. Subset of the sample: FACS-sorted CD8+CD4-CCR7+CD45RA+ naive T cells. This clonotype was sampled from a human donor in good health. Some libraries in this study had Jurkat cell RNA spiked in. The CDR3 coding sequence is TGTGTCAGCAGCTTAGGGGACTACGAGCAGTACTTC. Its protein product is CVSSLGDYEQYF.